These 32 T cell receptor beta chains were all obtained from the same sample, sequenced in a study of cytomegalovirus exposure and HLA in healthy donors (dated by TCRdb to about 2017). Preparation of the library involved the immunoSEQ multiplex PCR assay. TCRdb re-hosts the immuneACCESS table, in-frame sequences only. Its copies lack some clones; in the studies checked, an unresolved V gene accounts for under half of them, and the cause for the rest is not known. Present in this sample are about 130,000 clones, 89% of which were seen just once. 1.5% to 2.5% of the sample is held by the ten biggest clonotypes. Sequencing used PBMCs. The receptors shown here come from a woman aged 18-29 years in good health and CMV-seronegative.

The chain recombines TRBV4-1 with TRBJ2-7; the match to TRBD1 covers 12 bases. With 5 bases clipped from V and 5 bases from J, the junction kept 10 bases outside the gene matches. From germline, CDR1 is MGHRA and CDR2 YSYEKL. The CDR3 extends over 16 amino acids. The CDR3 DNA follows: TGCGCCAGCAGCTGGCGACCGGGACAGGGGGCAAACGAGCAGTACTTC. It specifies CASSWRPGQGANEQYF.

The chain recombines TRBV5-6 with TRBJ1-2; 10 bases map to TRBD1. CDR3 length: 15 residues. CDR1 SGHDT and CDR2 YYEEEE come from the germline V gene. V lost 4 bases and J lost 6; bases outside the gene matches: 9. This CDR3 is CASSDRQGALNGYTF. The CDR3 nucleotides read TGTGCCAGCAGCGATCGACAGGGGGCACTCAATGGCTACACCTTC.

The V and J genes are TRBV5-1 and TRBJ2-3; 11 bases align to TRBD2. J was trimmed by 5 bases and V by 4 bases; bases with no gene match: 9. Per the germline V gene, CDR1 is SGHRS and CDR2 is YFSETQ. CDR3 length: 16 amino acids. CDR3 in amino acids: CASSNLLAGEQDTQYF. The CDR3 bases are TGCGCCAGCAGCAACTTACTAGCGGGAGAGCAAGATACGCAGTATTTT.

CDR3 region: CASSQVRGKYQPQHF. The CDR3 region has the DNA TGTGCCAGCAGCCAAGTCAGGGGAAAGTATCAGCCCCAGCATTTT. The chain carries TRBV28 and TRBJ1-5; D perhaps matches TRBD1 (6 bases). CDR3 length: 15 amino acids. Trimming pared 6 bases from V and 5 bases from J, leaving 17 bases between. CDR1 and CDR2 (germline): MDHEN, SYDVKM.

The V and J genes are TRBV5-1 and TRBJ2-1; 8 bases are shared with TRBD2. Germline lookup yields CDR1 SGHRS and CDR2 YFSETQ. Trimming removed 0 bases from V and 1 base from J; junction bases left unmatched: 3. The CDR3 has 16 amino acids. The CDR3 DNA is TGCGCCAGCAGCTTGGATGCGGGAGGTTCCTACAATGAGCAGTTCTTC. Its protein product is CASSLDAGGSYNEQFF.

The CDR3 DNA reads TGCGCCAGCAGCTTAAGGGGCAGTGATGAAAAACTGTTTTTT. It translates to CASSLRGSDEKLFF. J is TRBJ1-4 and V is TRBV5-1, with a possible D match to TRBD1 (5 bases). Per germline, CDR1 SGHRS and CDR2 YFSETQ. Trimming stripped 2 bases from V and 6 bases from J, with 11 bases between. This CDR3 is built from 14 residues.

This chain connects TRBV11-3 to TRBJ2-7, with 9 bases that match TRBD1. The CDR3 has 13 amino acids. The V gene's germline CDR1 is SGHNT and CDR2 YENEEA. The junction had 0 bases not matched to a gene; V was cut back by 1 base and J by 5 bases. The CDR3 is CASSLGTGDEQYF. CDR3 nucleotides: TGTGCCAGCAGCTTAGGGACAGGGGACGAGCAGTACTTC.

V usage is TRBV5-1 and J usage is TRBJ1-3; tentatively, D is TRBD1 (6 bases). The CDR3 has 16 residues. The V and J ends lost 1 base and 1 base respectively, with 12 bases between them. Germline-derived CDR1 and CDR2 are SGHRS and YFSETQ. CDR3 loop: CASSLNPQGSGNTIYF. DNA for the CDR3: TGCGCCAGCAGCTTGAACCCGCAGGGGTCTGGAAACACCATATATTTT.

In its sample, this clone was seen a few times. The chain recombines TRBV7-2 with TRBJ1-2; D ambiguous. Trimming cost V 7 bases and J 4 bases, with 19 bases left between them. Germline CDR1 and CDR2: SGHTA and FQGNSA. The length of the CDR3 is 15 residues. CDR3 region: CASTNTGSRAYGYTF. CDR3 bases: TGTGCCAGCACCAACACCGGGAGCCGAGCCTATGGCTACACCTTC.

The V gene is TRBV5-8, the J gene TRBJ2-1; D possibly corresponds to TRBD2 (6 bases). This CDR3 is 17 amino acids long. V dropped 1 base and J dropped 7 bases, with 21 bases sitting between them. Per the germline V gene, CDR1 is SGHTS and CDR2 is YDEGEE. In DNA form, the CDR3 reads TGTGCCAGCAGCTTGTCTTTAACTAGCCCCTACAGTAATGAGCAGTTCTTC. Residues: CASSLSLTSPYSNEQFF.

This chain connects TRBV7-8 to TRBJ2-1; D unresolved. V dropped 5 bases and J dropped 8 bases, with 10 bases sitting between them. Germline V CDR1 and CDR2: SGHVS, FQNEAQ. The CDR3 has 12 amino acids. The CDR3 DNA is TGTGCCAGCAGCGTAGACGGAGATGAGCAGTTCTTC. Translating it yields CASSVDGDEQFF.

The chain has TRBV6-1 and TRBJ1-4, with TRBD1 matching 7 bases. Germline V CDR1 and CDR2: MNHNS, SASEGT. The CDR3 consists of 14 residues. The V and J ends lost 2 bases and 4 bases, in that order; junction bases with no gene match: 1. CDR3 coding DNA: TGTGCCAGCAGTGAACACAGGGGTAATGAAAAACTGTTTTTT. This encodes CASSEHRGNEKLFF.

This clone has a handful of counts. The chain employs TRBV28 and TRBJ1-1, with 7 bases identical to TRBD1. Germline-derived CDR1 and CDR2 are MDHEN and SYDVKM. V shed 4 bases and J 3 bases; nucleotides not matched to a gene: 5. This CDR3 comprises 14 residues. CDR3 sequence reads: CASSSQQGYTEAFF. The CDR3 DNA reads TGTGCCAGCAGTTCACAACAGGGGTACACTGAAGCTTTCTTT. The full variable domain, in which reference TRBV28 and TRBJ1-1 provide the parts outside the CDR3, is DVKVTQSSRYLVKRTGEKVFLECVQDMDHENMFWYRQDPGLGLRLIYFSYDVKMKEKGDIPEGYSVSREKKERFSLILESASTNQTSMYLCASSSQQGYTEAFFGQGTRLTVV.

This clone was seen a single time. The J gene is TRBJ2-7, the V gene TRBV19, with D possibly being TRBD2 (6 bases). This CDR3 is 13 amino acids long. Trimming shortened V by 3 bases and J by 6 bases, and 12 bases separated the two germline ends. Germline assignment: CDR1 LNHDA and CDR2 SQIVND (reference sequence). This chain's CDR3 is CASSILGGGEQYF. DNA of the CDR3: TGTGCCAGTAGTATCCTGGGGGGAGGCGAGCAGTACTTC.

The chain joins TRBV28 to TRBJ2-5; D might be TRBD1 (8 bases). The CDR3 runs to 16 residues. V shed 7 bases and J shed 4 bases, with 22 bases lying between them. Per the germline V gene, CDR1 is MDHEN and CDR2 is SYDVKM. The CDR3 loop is CASIREGTGGRETQYF. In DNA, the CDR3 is TGTGCCAGCATCAGGGAGGGGACAGGCGGTCGAGAGACCCAGTACTTC.

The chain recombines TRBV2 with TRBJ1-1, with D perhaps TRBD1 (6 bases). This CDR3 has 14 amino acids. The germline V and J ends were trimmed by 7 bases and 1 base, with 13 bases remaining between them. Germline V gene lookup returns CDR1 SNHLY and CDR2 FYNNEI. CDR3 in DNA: TGTGCCAGCACTCCTATGGACAGGAACACTGAAGCTTTCTTT. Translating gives CASTPMDRNTEAFF.

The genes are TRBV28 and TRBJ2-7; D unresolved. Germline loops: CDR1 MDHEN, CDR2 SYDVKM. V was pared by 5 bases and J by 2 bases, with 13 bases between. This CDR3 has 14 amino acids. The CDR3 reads CASSPGPNPYEQYF. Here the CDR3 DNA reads TGTGCCAGCAGTCCGGGTCCCAATCCCTACGAGCAGTACTTC.

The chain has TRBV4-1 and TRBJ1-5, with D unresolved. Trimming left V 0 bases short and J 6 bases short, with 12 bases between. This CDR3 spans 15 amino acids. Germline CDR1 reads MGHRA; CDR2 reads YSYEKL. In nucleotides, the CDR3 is TGCGCCAGCAGCCAAGACGGCACAGCAAGTCAGCCCCAGCATTTT. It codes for CASSQDGTASQPQHF.

The CDR3 DNA is TGTGCCAGCAGTTACGGACAGGGAGGGAAAGCTTTCTTT. Amino acid sequence: CASSYGQGGKAFF. The chain is built from TRBV7-2 and TRBJ1-1; 8 bases are shared with TRBD1. This CDR3 is 13 amino acids long. V trimming: 6 bases; J trimming: 9 bases; junction bases outside the gene matches: 9. Germline CDR1 is SGHTA and CDR2 is FQGNSA. Full variable domain (remainder filled in from reference TRBV7-2 and TRBJ1-1): GAGVSQSPSNKVTEKGKDVELRCDPISGHTALYWYRQSLGQGLEFLIYFQGNSAPDKSGLPSDRFSAERTGGSVSTLTIQRTQQEDSAVYLCASSYGQGGKAFFGQGTRLTVV.

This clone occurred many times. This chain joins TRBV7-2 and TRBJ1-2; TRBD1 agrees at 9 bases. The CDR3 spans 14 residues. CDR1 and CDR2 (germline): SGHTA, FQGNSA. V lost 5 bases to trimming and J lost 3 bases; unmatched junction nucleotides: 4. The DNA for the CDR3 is TGTGCCAGCAGCCCCGACAGGGGGGACTATGGCTACACCTTC. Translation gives CASSPDRGDYGYTF.

The CDR3 spells CASSLVGLASEQYF. The CDR3 nucleotides read TGCGCCAGCAGCTTGGTAGGCCTAGCTTCCGAGCAGTACTTC. The genes are TRBV5-1 and TRBJ2-7, with D possibly TRBD2 on 5 matching bases. Germline V gives CDR1 SGHRS, CDR2 YFSETQ. Between the trimmed V and J ends, which lost 0 bases and 6 bases, there was a span of 13 bases. This CDR3 has 14 amino acids.

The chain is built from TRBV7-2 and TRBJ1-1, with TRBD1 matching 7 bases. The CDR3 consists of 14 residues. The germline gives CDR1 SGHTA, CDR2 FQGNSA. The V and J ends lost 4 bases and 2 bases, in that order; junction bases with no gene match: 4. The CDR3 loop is CASSSRDRNTEAFF. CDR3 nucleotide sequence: TGTGCCAGCAGCTCCCGGGACAGAAACACTGAAGCTTTCTTT.

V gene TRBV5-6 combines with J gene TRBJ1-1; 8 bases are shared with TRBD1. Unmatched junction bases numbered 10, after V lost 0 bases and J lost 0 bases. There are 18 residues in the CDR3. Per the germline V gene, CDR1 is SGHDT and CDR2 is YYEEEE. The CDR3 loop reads CASSLDQGTGLMNTEAFF. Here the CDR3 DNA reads TGTGCCAGCAGCTTGGACCAGGGGACAGGTCTGATGAACACTGAAGCTTTCTTT.

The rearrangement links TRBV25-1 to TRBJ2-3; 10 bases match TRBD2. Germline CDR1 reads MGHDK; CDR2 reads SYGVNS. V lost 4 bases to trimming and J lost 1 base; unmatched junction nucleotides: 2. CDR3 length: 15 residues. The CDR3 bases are TGTGCCAGCAGTGGGGGGACTAGCGGCACAGATACGCAGTATTTT. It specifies CASSGGTSGTDTQYF.

CDR3 protein: CASGLAGPYEQYF. The CDR3 bases are TGCGCCAGCGGACTAGCGGGCCCCTACGAGCAGTACTTC. V is TRBV5-1 and J is TRBJ2-7; 11 positions match TRBD2. The CDR3 is made up of 13 amino acids. Germline CDR1 is SGHRS and CDR2 is YFSETQ. Trimming at V came to 7 bases and at J to 2 bases, leaving 2 bases not matched to a gene. Drawing the rest from reference TRBV5-1 and TRBJ2-7, the complete variable domain is KAGVTQTPRYLIKTRGQQVTLSCSPISGHRSVSWYQQTPGQGLQFLFEYFSETQRNKGNFPGRFSGRQFSNSRSEMNVSTLELGDSALYLCASGLAGPYEQYFGPGTRLTVT.

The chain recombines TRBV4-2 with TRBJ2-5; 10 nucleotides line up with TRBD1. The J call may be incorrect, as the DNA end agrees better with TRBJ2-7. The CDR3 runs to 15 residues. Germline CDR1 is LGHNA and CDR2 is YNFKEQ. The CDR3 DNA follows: TGTGCCAGCAGATTGGGGACAGGGGAAATATACGAGCAGTACTTC. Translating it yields CASRLGTGEIYEQYF.

CDR3 nucleotides: TGTGCCAGCAGCCAAGACTCAACAACAGGGTTACTTACTGAAGCTTTCTTT. Translated: CASSQDSTTGLLTEAFF. This chain connects TRBV4-2 to TRBJ1-1, with a tentative D call TRBD1 (6 bases). Trimming stripped 0 bases from V and 5 bases from J, with 19 bases between. This CDR3 is built from 17 residues. Germline V gene sequence: CDR1 LGHNA, CDR2 YNFKEQ.

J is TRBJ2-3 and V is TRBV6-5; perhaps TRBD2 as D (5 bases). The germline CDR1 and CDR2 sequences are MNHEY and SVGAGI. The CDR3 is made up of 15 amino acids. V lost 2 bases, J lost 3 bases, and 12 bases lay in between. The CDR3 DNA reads TGTGCCAGCAGTTACCGGGGTAGCCCAACAGATACGCAGTATTTT. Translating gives CASSYRGSPTDTQYF.

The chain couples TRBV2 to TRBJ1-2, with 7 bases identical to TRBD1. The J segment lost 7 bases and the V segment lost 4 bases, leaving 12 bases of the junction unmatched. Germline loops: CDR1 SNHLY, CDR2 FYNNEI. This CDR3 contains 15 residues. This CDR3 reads CASSAHRTGPTGYTF. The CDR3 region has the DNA TGTGCCAGCAGTGCCCACCGGACAGGACCTACTGGCTACACCTTC. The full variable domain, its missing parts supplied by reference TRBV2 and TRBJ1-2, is EPEVTQTPSHQVTQMGQEVILRCVPISNHLYFYWYRQILGQKVEFLVSFYNNEISEKSEIFDDQFSVERPDGSNFTLKIRSTKLEDSAMYFCASSAHRTGPTGYTFGSGTRLTVV.

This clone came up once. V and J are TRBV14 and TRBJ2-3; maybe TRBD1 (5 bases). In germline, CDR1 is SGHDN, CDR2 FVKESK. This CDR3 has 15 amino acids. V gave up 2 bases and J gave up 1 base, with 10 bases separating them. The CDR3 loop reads CASSQQQGRTDTQYF. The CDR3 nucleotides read TGTGCCAGCAGCCAACAGCAGGGCCGCACAGATACGCAGTATTTT.

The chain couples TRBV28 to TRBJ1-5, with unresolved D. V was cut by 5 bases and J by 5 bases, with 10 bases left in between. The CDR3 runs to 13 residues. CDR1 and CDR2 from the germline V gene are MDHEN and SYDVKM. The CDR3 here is CASSSGEDQPQHF. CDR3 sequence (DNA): TGTGCCAGCAGTAGCGGGGAGGATCAGCCCCAGCATTTT.

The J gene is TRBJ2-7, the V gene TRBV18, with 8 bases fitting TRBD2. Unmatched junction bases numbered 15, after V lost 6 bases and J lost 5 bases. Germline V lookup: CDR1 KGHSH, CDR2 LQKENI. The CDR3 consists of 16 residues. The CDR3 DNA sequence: TGTGCCAGCTCGTCGTCTCCGGGACTAGGAACTAACGAGCAGTACTTC. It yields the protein CASSSSPGLGTNEQYF.